Below, 22 T cell receptor beta chains from the same sample are listed, as sequenced in a study of T-cell reconstitution after alpha-beta-depleted transplantation in children. As it was prepared, the TCRbeta library received unique molecular identifiers. From the PCR reads, TCRdb called clonotypes with MiXCR, one entry per CDR3 protein. The sample shows 98,000 or so distinct CDR3 sequences, about a quarter of them seen only once. Sequencing used PBMCs, obtained before TCRalphabeta/CD19-depleted stem cell transplant. These receptors were collected from a boy between 2 and 10 years old with acute lymphoblastic leukemia, due to receive a stem cell transplant.

This clonotype came up a few times. CDR3 amino acids: CASRPEAGGLYNEQFF. The CDR3 DNA is TGCGCCAGCAGACCCGAAGCGGGAGGTCTATACAATGAGCAGTTCTTC. The chain employs TRBV5-1 and TRBJ2-1, with TRBD2 matching 9 bases. Per germline, CDR1 SGHRS and CDR2 YFSETQ. V was clipped by 5 bases and J by 4 bases; unmatched bases: 10. The CDR3 contains 16 residues.

This clonotype has only a few counts. V and J are TRBV5-1 and TRBJ2-5; D is uncertain. The CDR3 is made up of 13 amino acids. Germline V lookup: CDR1 SGHRS, CDR2 YFSETQ. Between the trimmed V and J ends, which lost 0 bases and 1 base, there was a span of 4 bases. DNA for the CDR3: TGCGCCAGCAGCTTGGCGATCCAAGAGACCCAGTACTTC. It yields the protein CASSLAIQETQYF.

This clonotype showed up just a few times. The genes are TRBV12-3 or TRBV12-4 and TRBJ1-6; D uncertain. The CDR3 has 17 amino acids. The V end was cut by 6 bases, the J end by 10 bases, with 25 bases between. CDR3 coding DNA: TGTGCCAGCAGCCCAAGACGTCAGAAAACGTTGTACTCACCCCTCCACTTT. It encodes CASSPRRQKTLYSPLHF.

This clonotype has only a few counts. The CDR3 spells CSVRPGTPSYEQYF. The CDR3 DNA sequence: TGCAGCGTTCGGCCGGGGACTCCCTCCTACGAGCAGTACTTC. The chain has TRBV29-1 and TRBJ2-7, with D tentatively TRBD2 (6 bases). Germline V gene data show CDR1 as SQVTM and CDR2 as ANQGSEA. The length of the CDR3 is 14 residues. V was pared by 5 bases and J by 0 bases, with 14 bases between.

V gene TRBV4-3 combines with J gene TRBJ2-7; 12 nucleotides align to TRBD2. The CDR3 totals 18 residues. Germline V gene sequence: CDR1 LGHNA, CDR2 YSLEER. Trimming at V came to 5 bases and at J to 5 bases, leaving 16 bases not matched to a gene. The CDR3 reads CASSVTPGGLAGRNEQYF. In DNA, the CDR3 is TGCGCCAGCAGCGTCACCCCAGGCGGACTAGCGGGAAGGAACGAGCAGTACTTC.

The V and J genes are TRBV27 and TRBJ2-3; a weak D match, TRBD2 (5 bases). The CDR3 contains 14 residues. The germline V gene encodes CDR1 MNHEY and CDR2 SMNVEV (reference sequence). V was trimmed by 3 bases and J by 5 bases, leaving 12 bases between them. The CDR3 loop is CASSLGDSRDTQYF. CDR3 nucleotides: TGTGCCAGCAGTTTGGGAGATTCTAGAGATACGCAGTATTTT.

Regarding this clonotype: The junction does not match germline at one end; this may be a read error. V and J are TRBV4-3 and TRBJ1-2; D possibly corresponds to TRBD1 (5 bases). Germline V gene lookup returns CDR1 LGHNA and CDR2 YSLEER. The length of the CDR3 is 16 residues. The CDR3 sequence is CASSQERGRGLDGDTF. CDR3 bases: TGCGCCAGCAGCCAAGAAAGGGGAAGGGGTTTAGATGGCGACACCTTC.

This clonotype showed up just a few times. This chain links TRBV7-8 with TRBJ2-1; 8 nucleotides line up with TRBD1. Germline V CDR1 and CDR2: SGHVS, FQNEAQ. The trim removed 4 bases at V and 0 bases at J, leaving 5 bases unmatched. This CDR3 has 16 amino acids. CDR3 in DNA: TGTGCCAGCAGCTCACATACAGGGGGCTCCTACAATGAGCAGTTCTTC. Its translation: CASSSHTGGSYNEQFF.

This clonotype was seen more than once but under ten times. The genes are TRBV29-1 and TRBJ2-3; D ambiguous. The CDR3 is 13 residues long. V was pared by 3 bases and J by 3 bases, with 10 bases between. CDR1 is SQVTM, CDR2 ANQGSEA, per germline. CDR3 in amino acids: CSVDGRQTDTQYF. The CDR3 DNA follows: TGCAGCGTTGATGGCAGACAAACAGATACGCAGTATTTT.

This clonotype turned up a few times. The CDR3 nucleotides are TGTGCCAGCAGTGAAGCGGGTAGCAGATATTACAATGAGCAGTTCTTC. Its protein is CASSEAGSRYYNEQFF. The chain employs TRBV6-1 and TRBJ2-1, with D uncertain. The germline gives CDR1 MNHNS, CDR2 SASEGT. The CDR3 length is 16 residues. The V end was cut by 0 bases, the J end by 4 bases, with 13 bases between.

This clonotype was seen repeatedly, ten times or more. The chain has TRBV29-1 and TRBJ2-7, with 11 bases lining up with TRBD2. The CDR3 is 15 amino acids. The J segment lost 0 bases and the V segment lost 5 bases, leaving 6 bases of the junction unmatched. CDR1 and CDR2 from the germline V gene are SQVTM and ANQGSEA. CDR3 DNA sequence: TGCAGCGTTCTTAGCGGGGGGGGCAGCTCCTACGAGCAGTACTTC. This translates into CSVLSGGGSSYEQYF.

This clonotype was counted between two and nine times. V usage is TRBV3-1 and J usage is TRBJ2-1, with D perhaps TRBD2 (5 bases). With 4 bases removed from V and 8 bases from J, the gap between germline ends came to 21 bases. Germline-derived CDR1 and CDR2 are LGHDT and YNNKEL (reference sequence). CDR3 length: 16 residues. CDR3 residues: CASSPRRQAARDEQFF. The CDR3 region has the DNA TGTGCCAGCAGCCCCCGAAGGCAGGCCGCGCGGGATGAGCAGTTCTTC.

This clonotype was counted between two and nine times. The chain is built from TRBV6-5 and TRBJ1-1; 8 nucleotides match TRBD1. The germline CDR1 and CDR2 sequences are MNHEY and SVGAGI. The CDR3 runs 14 residues. The J segment lost 5 bases and the V segment lost 4 bases, leaving 6 bases of the junction unmatched. CDR3 residues: CASSSRTGSTEAFF. The CDR3 DNA sequence: TGTGCCAGCAGTTCCCGGACAGGGAGTACTGAAGCTTTCTTT.

V usage is TRBV10-3 and J usage is TRBJ2-1; TRBD2 matches 14 bases. The CDR3 has 16 residues. J was trimmed by 6 bases and V by 2 bases; bases with no gene match: 3. The germline V gene encodes CDR1 ENHRY and CDR2 SYGVKD. CDR3 sequence (DNA): TGTGCCATCAGTGAGCCTGGACTAGCGGGAGGCAATGAGCAGTTCTTC. Protein sequence: CAISEPGLAGGNEQFF.

This clonotype was picked up a small number of times. This chain uses TRBV2 with TRBJ2-2, with 8 bases lining up with TRBD2. The V and J ends lost 5 bases and 2 bases, in that order; junction bases with no gene match: 4. The CDR3 has 15 residues. CDR1 is SNHLY and CDR2 is FYNNEI in the germline V gene. CDR3 amino acids: CASSSSGSNTGELFF. CDR3 DNA: TGTGCCAGCAGTTCAAGCGGGAGTAACACCGGGGAGCTGTTTTTT.

The chain uses TRBV7-9 and TRBJ2-6; D is unclear. Deletions cut 2 bases from V and 1 base from J, with 12 bases between. The germline CDR1 and CDR2 sequences are SEHNR and FQNEAQ (reference sequence). The CDR3 is made up of 17 amino acids. In DNA form, the CDR3 reads TGTGCCAGCAGCTTATCCTCTTGGGGTTCTGGGGCCAACGTCCTGACTTTC. Translating gives CASSLSSWGSGANVLTF.

This clonotype occurred many times. The chain joins TRBV6-6 to TRBJ2-1; 10 bases map to TRBD1. The CDR3 loop spans 13 amino acids. From germline, CDR1 is MNHNY and CDR2 SVGAGI (reference sequence). The V gene end was trimmed by 6 bases and the J gene end by 9 bases; junction bases not matched to a gene: 5. In nucleotides, the CDR3 is TGTGCCAGCAGCGGACAGGGGGACGGTGAGCAGTTCTTC. It encodes CASSGQGDGEQFF.

This clonotype showed up just a few times. The V and J genes are TRBV6-1 and TRBJ1-5; no clear D gene. V lost 4 bases and J 0 bases, leaving 4 bases between the germline ends. Germline assignment: CDR1 MNHNS and CDR2 SASEGT. The CDR3 spans 13 residues. CDR3 bases: TGTGCCAGCAGTGTAAGTAGCAATCAGCCCCAGCATTTT. This translates into CASSVSSNQPQHF.

This clonotype came up many times. The chain combines TRBV24-1 with TRBJ2-2; D call uncertain. The CDR3 covers 13 residues. The V gene's germline CDR1 is KGHDR and CDR2 SFDVKD. V gave up 7 bases and J gave up 5 bases, with 10 bases separating them. The DNA of the CDR3 is TGTGCCACCAGACGGAGTGGGACCGGGGAGCTGTTTTTT. Residues: CATRRSGTGELFF.

In its sample, this clonotype was seen a few times. The V gene is TRBV28, the J gene TRBJ2-3; maybe TRBD2 (5 bases). This CDR3 is 18 amino acids long. Germline loops: CDR1 MDHEN, CDR2 SYDVKM. Trimming took 5 bases from V and 2 from J, leaving 23 bases between them. Written as DNA, the CDR3 is TGTGCCAGCAGTCGACCCTTCCCGGGCGGGCTCAACACAGATACGCAGTATTTT. Protein product: CASSRPFPGGLNTDTQYF.

The chain couples TRBV28 to TRBJ2-5; 11 positions agree with TRBD2. Germline values: CDR1 MDHEN, CDR2 SYDVKM. The CDR3 contains 18 residues. J gave up 4 bases and V 3 bases, and 13 bases lay outside the gene matches. The CDR3 loop reads CASSFGVSGRASGETQYF. For the CDR3, the DNA is TGTGCCAGCAGTTTCGGCGTTAGCGGGAGGGCCTCCGGAGAGACCCAGTACTTC.

The rearrangement links TRBV6-6 to TRBJ1-6; no firm D call. CDR1 and CDR2 from the germline V gene are MNHNY and SVGAGI (reference sequence). The CDR3 runs to 12 residues. V was shortened by 6 bases and J by 9 bases, with 9 bases between the two germline ends. The CDR3 is CASSPPSSPLHF. DNA of the CDR3: TGTGCCAGCAGCCCCCCAAGTTCACCCCTCCACTTT.